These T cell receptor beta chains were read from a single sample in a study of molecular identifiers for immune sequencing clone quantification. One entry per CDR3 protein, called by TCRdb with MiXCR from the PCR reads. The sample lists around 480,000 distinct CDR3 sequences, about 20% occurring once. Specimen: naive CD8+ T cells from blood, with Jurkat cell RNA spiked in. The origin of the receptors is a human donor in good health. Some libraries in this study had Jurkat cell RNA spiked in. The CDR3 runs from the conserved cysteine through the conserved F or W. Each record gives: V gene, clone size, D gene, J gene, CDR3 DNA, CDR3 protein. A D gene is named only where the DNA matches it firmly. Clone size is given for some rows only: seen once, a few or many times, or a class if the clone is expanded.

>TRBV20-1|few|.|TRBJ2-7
TGCAGTGCTAGAGATCCCGAAAAAAGCTCCTATGAGCAGTACTTC
CSARDPEKSSYEQYF
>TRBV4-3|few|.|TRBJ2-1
TGCGCCAGCAGCCAAGAAAGCCGGGACGACAACAATGAGCTGTTCTTC
CASSQESRDDNNELFF
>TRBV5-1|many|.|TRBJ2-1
TGCGCCAGCAGCTTAGGACAGCCCATAGTCCATGAGCAGTTCTTC
CASSLGQPIVHEQFF
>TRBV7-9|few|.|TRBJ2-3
TGTGCCAGCAGCAAGGCCAACACAGATACGCAGTATTTT
CASSKANTDTQYF
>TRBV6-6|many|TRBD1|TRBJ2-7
TGTGCCAGCAGTTACGAGGGGGCAAGGGAGCAGTACTTC
CASSYEGAREQYF
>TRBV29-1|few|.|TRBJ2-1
TGCAGCGTGAAAGGGGCGAGGCAGTTCTTC
CSVKGARQFF
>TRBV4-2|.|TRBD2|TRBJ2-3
TGTGCCAGCAGCCCCCCATCTAGCGGAGATAGCACAGATACGCAGTATTTT
CASSPPSSGDSTDTQYF
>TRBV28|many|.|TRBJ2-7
TGTGCCAGCAGTTTTCGCGGACAAAATTCCGGCGAGCAGTACTTC
CASSFRGQNSGEQYF
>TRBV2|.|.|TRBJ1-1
TGTGCCAGCAGTACTGAAAGGTCGGTGGGGATGAACACTGAAGCTTTCTTT
CASSTERSVGMNTEAFF
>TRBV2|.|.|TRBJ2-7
TGTGCCAGCAGGGGATGGAGGGGGACCTACGAGCAGTACTTC
CASRGWRGTYEQYF
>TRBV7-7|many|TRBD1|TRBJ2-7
TGTGCCAGCAGCACTGGACAGGGGTACTCCTACGAGCAGTACTTC
CASSTGQGYSYEQYF
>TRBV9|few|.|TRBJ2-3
TGTGCCAGCGGAGATGGGGGCCCAGATACGCAGTATTTT
CASGDGGPDTQYF
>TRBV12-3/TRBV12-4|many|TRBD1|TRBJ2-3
TGTGCCAGCAGCGACAGGGGGCCGGGCACAGATACGCAGTATTTT
CASSDRGPGTDTQYF
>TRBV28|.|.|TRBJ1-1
TGTGCCAGCAGTTTTGGCCCTTACACTGAAGCTTTCTTT
CASSFGPYTEAFF
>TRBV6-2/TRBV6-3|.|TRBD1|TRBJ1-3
TGTGCCAGCAGTTACTACTTGCGGACAGGGGATGGAAACACCGTATATTTT
CASSYYLRTGDGNTVYF
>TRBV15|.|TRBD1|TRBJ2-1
TGTGCCACCAGCAGGAACAGGGGGCGCGTCTACAATGAGCAGTTCTTC
CATSRNRGRVYNEQFF
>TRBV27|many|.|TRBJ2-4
TGTGCCAGCAGTTCCGAGGGGGATTTAGCCAAAAACATTCAGTACTTC
CASSSEGDLAKNIQYF
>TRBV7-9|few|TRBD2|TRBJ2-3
TGTGCCAGCAGCCCACGGTGGGGCGGGAGGGCAAAGATCACAGATACGCAGTATTTT
CASSPRWGGRAKITDTQYF
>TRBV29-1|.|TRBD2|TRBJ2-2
TGCAGCGTAGCGGGAGTTACCGGGGAGCTGTTTTTT
CSVAGVTGELFF
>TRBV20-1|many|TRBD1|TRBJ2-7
TGCAGTGCAGACAAGGGACAGGGTTCCTACGAGCAGTACTTC
CSADKGQGSYEQYF
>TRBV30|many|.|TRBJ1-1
TGTGCCTGGAGTGGGCGACAAACTGAAGCTTTCTTT
CAWSGRQTEAFF
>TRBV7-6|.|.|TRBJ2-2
TGTGCCAGCAGAAGTCTAACGGGCACCGGGGAGCTGTTTTTT
CASRSLTGTGELFF
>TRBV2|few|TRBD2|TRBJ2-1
TGTGCCAGCAGTGATCCTGGGACTAGTCCCTATGAGCAGTTCTTC
CASSDPGTSPYEQFF
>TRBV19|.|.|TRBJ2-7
TGTGCCAGTAGCCTACAGGGAACAATCGACGAGCAGTACTTC
CASSLQGTIDEQYF
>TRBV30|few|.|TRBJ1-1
TGTGCCTGGAGTGTACATTGGGGCAGCGGAAGAACCACTGAAGCTTTCTTT
CAWSVHWGSGRTTEAFF
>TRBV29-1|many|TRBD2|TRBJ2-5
TGCAGCGTTGAATGGCTAGCGGGGGTCATATTTGAGACCCAGTACTTC
CSVEWLAGVIFETQYF